This TCR beta chain was captured by sequencing in a study of T cells in Graves' hyperthyroidism and ophthalmopathy. Study results and caveats: Researchers found most expanded thyroid clonotypes above 0.001 in blood as well.

This clonotype was seen ten or more times. Its antigen is not identified. Patients were excluded for uncontrolled infection, other autoimmune disease, pregnancy or lactation. TCR beta CDR3 regions were amplified from RNA transcripts. The HTBI primer set was used in a first-round RT-PCR of the TCR CDR3. MiXCR, run by TCRdb on the multiplex PCR reads, gives a single entry per CDR3 protein. This table holds approximately 610,000 distinct CDR3 sequences, about 15% found once. The V end was cut by 2 bases, the J end by 5 bases, with 9 bases between. This CDR3 has 12 amino acids. Germline CDR1 is SQVTM and CDR2 is ANQGSEA.

The chain has TRBV29-1 and TRBJ1-2, with D possibly being TRBD1 (5 bases). The sequence was obtained from a woman aged 40 to 49 with Graves' ophthalmopathy. Sequenced material: blood. The CDR3 is CSVERQGYGYTF. The CDR3 DNA reads TGCAGCGTTGAACGGCAGGGTTATGGCTACACCTTC.